The next 3 T cell receptor beta chains were all read from a single sample in a study of cytomegalovirus exposure and HLA in healthy donors. The PCR was carried out with 60 Vbeta primers and 13 Jbeta primers. The method was immunoSEQ multiplex PCR; TCRdb's version includes in-frame clones alone and lacks a portion of them. The table has over 120,000 clones, approximately 80% seen once. Sequencing was done on a sample of PBMCs. These receptors came from a man in his forties or fifties in good health and CMV-seronegative.

The chain joins TRBV27 to TRBJ2-5, with 7 bases lining up with TRBD1. The CDR3 runs 14 residues. The germline gives CDR1 MNHEY, CDR2 SMNVEV (reference sequence). V dropped 4 bases and J dropped 5; count of bases not matched to a gene: 7. In DNA form, the CDR3 reads TGTGCCAGCAGTTGGACCGGGACAGACGAGACCCAGTACTTC. Amino acid sequence: CASSWTGTDETQYF.

The chain has TRBV7-6 and TRBJ2-4, with 10 nucleotides matching TRBD1. Germline trimming cut 1 base from V and 5 bases from J; bases unmatched to any gene: 5. CDR1 is SGHVS and CDR2 is FNYEAQ in the germline V gene. The CDR3 sequence is 16 residues long. This chain's CDR3 is CASSLEIGQGENIQYF. CDR3 nucleotides: TGTGCCAGCAGCTTAGAGATCGGACAGGGGGAAAACATTCAGTACTTC.

The count of this clone is one. CDR3 residues: CASSPIGTGRTDTQYF. The CDR3 DNA reads TGTGCCAGCTCACCAATCGGGACAGGACGCACAGATACGCAGTATTTT. The chain joins TRBV18 to TRBJ2-3; 8 bases map to TRBD1. Germline CDR1 is KGHSH and CDR2 is LQKENI. The trim removed 2 bases at V and 1 base at J, leaving 5 bases unmatched. This CDR3 has 16 residues.